Shown below are 25 T cell receptor beta chains from a single sample sequenced in a study of tumor-infiltrating lymphocytes in primary liver carcinoma. Alongside blood RNA obtained from unsorted whole blood, germline DNA was also extracted. Researchers generated TCR beta cDNA from roughly 520 ng of total RNA, relying on a constant-region primer. Libraries of TCR beta came from three nested multiplex PCR rounds with slightly modified ARM-PCR. It was with TRBV1-TRBV30 forward primers and a C-beta reverse primer that the first two PCR rounds were run, at roughly 11 cycles each. TCRdb reprocessed the multiplex PCR reads via MiXCR and lists one record per CDR3 protein. In the table there are approximately 300,000 distinct CDR3 sequences, 50% to 70% of which are singletons. Sequenced sample: peripheral blood. Receptors were obtained from a man aged 40-49 years with primary liver carcinoma and hepatitis B virus infection.

About this clonotype itself: Possible read error: a much larger clone is one base away. The CDR3 sequence is CASSYSSTGRCEQYF. CDR3 DNA sequence: TGTGCCAGCAGTTACTCTTCGACAGGGAGATGCGAGCAGTACTTC. This chain links TRBV6-5 with TRBJ2-7; 7 bases map to TRBD1. CDR3 size: 15 residues. Trimming at V came to 0 bases and at J to 6 bases, leaving 8 bases not matched to a gene. Germline V gene lookup returns CDR1 MNHEY and CDR2 SVGAGI.

For this clonotype: This may arise from a read error, as a much more abundant clone is one base away. V gene TRBV5-1 combines with J gene TRBJ2-3; tentative D call: TRBD2 (5 bases). The CDR3 length is 15 residues. Germline V lookup: CDR1 SGHRS, CDR2 YFSETQ. V lost 9 bases, J lost 4 bases, and 21 bases lay in between. CDR3: CANGPASGFSDTQYF. CDR3 nucleotides: TGCGCCAACGGGCCCGCTTCGGGGTTTTCAGATACGCAGTATTTT.

This rearrangement joins TRBV29-1 to TRBJ1-1, with unresolved D. Trimming took off 6 bases at V and 0 bases at J, with 11 bases between the two ends. This CDR3 spans 13 amino acids. CDR1 SQVTM and CDR2 ANQGSEA come from the germline V gene. The CDR3 region is CSVGYELNTEAFF. In DNA form, the CDR3 reads TGCAGCGTCGGGTACGAGCTGAACACTGAAGCTTTCTTT.

This clonotype was counted only a few times. The chain has TRBV4-1 and TRBJ2-7; maybe TRBD1 (6 bases). Trimming left V 4 bases short and J 0 bases short, with 16 bases between. CDR1 and CDR2 (germline): MGHRA, YSYEKL. The CDR3 spans 16 residues. The CDR3 sequence is CASSRNQGIYSYEQYF. CDR3 DNA sequence: TGCGCCAGCAGCCGAAACCAGGGGATTTACTCCTACGAGCAGTACTTC.

In nucleotides, the CDR3 is TGTGCCAGTCATACTAGCGTCAGCTCCTACAATGAGCAGTTCTTC. Translated: CASHTSVSSYNEQFF. The gene calls are TRBV6-1 and TRBJ2-1; TRBD2 agrees at 7 bases. The CDR3 contains 15 residues. V gave up 9 bases and J gave up 0 bases; unmatched junction bases: 8. Germline lookup yields CDR1 MNHNS and CDR2 SASEGT.

Regarding this clonotype: This may come from a read error, since a much larger clone is one base off. Because it lacks the conserved phenylalanine or tryptophan at the end, this CDR3 is likely a read error. The chain employs TRBV4-2 and TRBJ2-3; 8 bases are shared with TRBD2. CDR1 and CDR2 from the germline V gene are LGHNA and YNFKEQ. With 6 bases clipped from V and 2 bases from J, the junction kept 10 bases outside the gene matches. The CDR3 sequence is 16 residues long. The CDR3 reads CASSLKAGVDTDTQYL. The CDR3 nucleotides are TGTGCCAGCAGTCTAAAAGCGGGAGTCGACACAGATACGCAGTATCTT.

The chain couples TRBV11-3 to TRBJ2-2, with 7 bases that match TRBD2. The germline V gene has CDR1 SGHNT and CDR2 YENEEA. This CDR3 comprises 14 residues. The CDR3: CDSSLEWEGGELFF. The CDR3 nucleotides are TGTGACAGTAGCTTAGAATGGGAGGGCGGGGAGCTGTTTTTT.

Remarks on this clonotype: At one boundary the junction diverges from the germline segment, which might be a read error. CDR3: CACSVRSTTDTQYF. CDR3 nucleotide sequence: TGTGCCTGTAGTGTAAGATCTACCACAGATACGCAGTATTTT. V usage is TRBV30 and J usage is TRBJ2-3, with D uncertain. Germline V gene data show CDR1 as GTSNPN and CDR2 as SVGIG (reference sequence). CDR3 length equals 14 residues.

As regards this clonotype: Lacking the conserved final phenylalanine or tryptophan, this CDR3 likely reflects a read error. The rearrangement uses TRBV6-6 and TRBJ2-3, with TRBD2 as a possible D gene (5 bases). This CDR3 has 17 residues. Germline loops: CDR1 MNHNY, CDR2 SVGAGI (reference sequence). In DNA, the CDR3 is TGTACCAGCTTAATACTCCCCGGCCCGGGGAGCACAGATACGCAGTATTCT. Translating gives CTSLILPGPGSTDTQYS.

This clonotype was recorded at least ten times. This chain joins TRBV14 and TRBJ2-1; tentatively, D is TRBD2 (5 bases). V was cut by 3 bases and J by 10 bases, with 13 bases left in between. The CDR3 totals 13 residues. From germline, CDR1 is SGHDN and CDR2 FVKESK. CDR3 coding DNA: TGTGCCAGCAGCCAGAGGACTCGCAGCGAGCAGTTCTTC. Translated, it gives CASSQRTRSEQFF.

The chain carries TRBV10-1 and TRBJ2-7; D is unresolved. Germline V CDR1 and CDR2: WNHNN, SYGVQD (reference sequence). The germline V and J ends were trimmed by 3 bases and 2 bases, with 11 bases remaining between them. The CDR3 covers 14 residues. Written as DNA, the CDR3 is TGCGCCAGCAGTGACTCGAGCCTAGCCTACGAGCAGTACTTC. Amino acid sequence: CASSDSSLAYEQYF.

The chain combines TRBV11-1 with TRBJ1-1; no clear D. This CDR3 comprises 11 residues. Trimming stripped 10 bases from V and 12 bases from J, with 18 bases between. Per germline, CDR1 SGHAT and CDR2 FQDESV (reference sequence). CDR3 in DNA: TGTGCCACTAGCCAGGAGAGGATGTCTTTCTTT. It yields the protein CATSQERMSFF.

This clonotype was counted many times. This sequence joins TRBV4-3 and TRBJ2-5, with 15 bases fitting TRBD2. From germline, CDR1 is LGHNA and CDR2 YSLEER. CDR3 length: 20 residues. The junction had 9 bases not matched to a gene; V was cut back by 0 bases and J by 1 base. The CDR3 DNA reads as TGCGCCAGCAGCCAAGATCCGCCCGGACTAGCGGGAGGGTTCCAAGAGACCCAGTACTTC. Protein: CASSQDPPGLAGGFQETQYF.

This clonotype was observed at least ten times. The J gene is TRBJ2-1, the V gene TRBV6-2 or TRBV6-3, with unresolved D. V was shortened by 3 bases and J by 4 bases, with 7 bases between the two germline ends. The CDR3 contains 13 residues. Per the germline V gene, CDR1 is MNHEY and CDR2 is SVGEGT. The CDR3 sequence: CASSYNRYNEQFF. The CDR3 nucleotides read TGTGCCAGCAGTTATAACCGATACAATGAGCAGTTCTTC.

The chain combines TRBV5-4 with TRBJ2-1; tentatively, D is TRBD2 (5 bases). CDR1 is SGHNT, CDR2 YYREEE, per germline (reference sequence). There are 13 residues in the CDR3. The V end lost 0 bases, the J end lost 9 bases, and 10 bases lay between the germline ends. CDR3 residues: CASSLGLLAEQFF. CDR3 coding DNA: TGTGCCAGCAGCTTGGGACTACTCGCTGAGCAGTTCTTC. Full variable domain (missing parts from reference TRBV5-4 and TRBJ2-1): ETGVTQSPTHLIKTRGQQVTLRCSSQSGHNTVSWYQQALGQGPQFIFQYYREEENGRGNFPPRFSGLQFPNYSSELNVNALELDDSALYLCASSLGLLAEQFFGPGTRLTVL.

A word on this clonotype: Given a much more abundant clone one base away, this may be a read error. The chain combines TRBV10-3 with TRBJ1-5; 8 nucleotides align to TRBD1. The CDR3 contains 15 residues. Germline CDR1 reads ENHRY; CDR2 reads SYGVKD. The CDR3 coding sequence is TGTCCCAGCTCGGCACAGGGGGGAAGCAATCAGCCCCAGCATTTT. It encodes CPSSAQGGSNQPQHF.

CDR3 sequence reads: CASSLVSAIRETQYF. The CDR3 nucleotides read TGCGCCAGCAGCTTGGTTTCGGCTATCCGAGAGACCCAGTACTTC. The chain joins TRBV5-1 to TRBJ2-5; D unresolved. The CDR3 is 15 residues long. In germline, CDR1 is SGHRS, CDR2 YFSETQ. Deletions cut 0 bases from V and 4 bases from J, with 13 bases between.

Concerning this clonotype itself: The conserved final phenylalanine or tryptophan is absent from the CDR3, which likely points to a read error. The chain is built from TRBV6-6 and TRBJ1-6; D is unresolved. The CDR3 covers 14 residues. Trimming took 8 bases from V and 9 from J, leaving 17 bases between them. The germline V gene has CDR1 MNHNY and CDR2 SVGAGI (reference sequence). CDR3 amino acids: CASGPNTAGSPLHL. The CDR3 DNA follows: TGTGCCAGCGGCCCTAACACAGCTGGTTCACCCCTCCACCTT.

In regard to this clonotype: Possible read error: a much larger clone is one base away. The chain employs TRBV5-6 and TRBJ1-4, with D possibly being TRBD1 (5 bases). The CDR3 loop spans 14 amino acids. Germline values: CDR1 SGHDT, CDR2 YYEEEE. CDR3 sequence reads: CSSSTGTLNEKLFF. The CDR3 DNA sequence: TGTTCCAGCAGTACCGGGACCCTAAATGAAAAACTGTTTTTT.

This clonotype has a count of ten or more. CDR3 nucleotides: TGTGCCAGCACCGATGCGGACTTATACTACGAGCAGTACTTC. It codes for CASTDADLYYEQYF. The chain employs TRBV5-6 and TRBJ2-7; possible D gene TRBD2, 5 bases. CDR1 is SGHDT, CDR2 YYEEEE, per germline. The V end was cut by 6 bases, the J end by 3 bases, with 16 bases between. The CDR3 has 14 residues.

In this sample, this clonotype turned up a few times. The rearrangement links TRBV30 to TRBJ1-1; D possibly corresponds to TRBD1 (5 bases). The CDR3 is 13 amino acids. Trimming left V 0 bases short and J 4 bases short, with 9 bases between. CDR1 is GTSNPN, CDR2 SVGIG, per germline (reference sequence). CDR3 loop: CAWSVRRGTEAFF. DNA of the CDR3: TGTGCCTGGAGTGTACGAAGGGGCACTGAAGCTTTCTTT.

This clonotype was recorded at least ten times. The chain joins TRBV11-1 to TRBJ2-3; D gene unclear. The CDR3 runs to 12 residues. The ends were cut back, 2 bases at V and 3 bases at J, with 3 bases in the middle. Looked up from germline, CDR1 is SGHAT and CDR2 is FQDESV (reference sequence). CDR3 nucleotides: TGTGCCAGCAGCTTAAGGACAGATACGCAGTATTTT. It codes for CASSLRTDTQYF. Filled out from reference TRBV11-1 and TRBJ2-3, the complete variable domain reads EAEVAQSPRYKITEKSQAVAFWCDPISGHATLYWYRQILGQGPELLVQFQDESVVDDSQLPKDRFSAERLKGVDSTLKIQPAELGDSAMYLCASSLRTDTQYFGPGTRLTVL.

Only a few counts were recorded for this clonotype. The chain is built from TRBV28 and TRBJ2-7; 9 positions agree with TRBD1. The length of the CDR3 is 14 residues. V lost 6 bases and J lost 1; bases outside the gene matches: 4. The germline V gene encodes CDR1 MDHEN and CDR2 SYDVKM. This chain's CDR3 is CASRTGTGSYEQYF. Here the CDR3 DNA reads TGTGCCAGCAGGACCGGGACAGGGTCCTACGAGCAGTACTTC.

Comments on this clonotype: Given the absence of the conserved phenylalanine or tryptophan at the CDR3 end, a read error is likely. The DNA is left out, because the CDR3 cannot be placed on it with certainty; the CDR3 is given as TCRdb lists it. The CDR3 spells CASSLAGVYDLSTDTRYI. This chain links TRBV6-6 with TRBJ2-3; the table's D call TRBD1 went unverified against the DNA. Including both end residues, the CDR3 is 18 amino acids long. Germline V gene data show CDR1 as MNHNY and CDR2 as SVGAGI (reference sequence).

This clonotype appeared a single time. A read error is possible here, since a much larger clone lies one base away. A read error is likely, as this CDR3 ends without the conserved phenylalanine or tryptophan. CDR3 coding DNA: TGCACCTCCGGGACTAGCAGAAATGAGCAGTTCATC. Translating gives CTSGTSRNEQFI. The rearrangement joins TRBV29-1 to TRBJ2-1; 9 nucleotides line up with TRBD2. The germline gives CDR1 SQVTM, CDR2 ANQGSEA. The CDR3 spans 12 residues.